This T cell receptor (beta chain) was documented in a study of Graves' ophthalmopathy and Graves' hyperthyroidism. This clonotype has a count of ten or more. Germline V CDR1 and CDR2: SGHTA, FQGNSA. The CDR3 runs to 13 residues. Trimming left V 4 bases short and J 6 bases short, with 13 bases between. RNA transcripts provided the template for amplifying TCR beta CDR3 regions. A first-round RT-PCR used HTBI primers, followed by a second-round multiplex PCR. TCRdb re-derived calls from the multiplex PCR reads in MiXCR, one entry per CDR3 protein. The table has around 1.1 million distinct CDR3 sequences, roughly 35% seen once.

This rearrangement joins TRBV7-2 to TRBJ2-7, with no clear D. The TCR sequence derives from an adult man with Graves' hyperthyroidism. Sequencing was performed on peripheral blood or thyroid tissue (not recorded which). DNA for the CDR3: TGTGCCAGCAGCTCAGAGGTTCTACCCGAGCAGTACTTC. Its translation is CASSSEVLPEQYF.